The present entry profiles one T cell receptor (beta chain) with its context. Its antigen is still unknown. Deletions cut 0 bases from V and 8 bases from J, with 4 bases between. This CDR3 has 12 residues. Germline CDR1 is WSHSY and CDR2 is SAAADI. Each patient relapsed following autologous stem cell transplantation, and prior brentuximab vedotin exposure differed. This sample was taken from a study of PD-1 blockade in classical Hodgkin lymphoma. Study-wide background: Administration of nivolumab to patients was at 3 mg/kg intravenously every 2 weeks. The study, taken as a whole, reports: Complete responders matched newly diagnosed patients in baseline diversity. Reports described newly diagnosed patients as having lower baseline TCR diversity than healthy donors.

This table comes from immunoSEQ multiplex PCR, and its TCRdb copy is limited to in-frame clones, with some not included. The sample holds 90,000 to 130,000 clones, 70% to 90% seen once. This receptor was obtained from a human donor with classical Hodgkin lymphoma. Sample: peripheral blood mononuclear cells (PBMCs), taken before the second cycle of nivolumab. The V call is TRBV10-2, the J call TRBJ1-4; D is unresolved. The CDR3 region has the DNA TGCGCCAGCAGTGAGTCACGGGAAAAACTGTTTTTT. Translating gives CASSESREKLFF.